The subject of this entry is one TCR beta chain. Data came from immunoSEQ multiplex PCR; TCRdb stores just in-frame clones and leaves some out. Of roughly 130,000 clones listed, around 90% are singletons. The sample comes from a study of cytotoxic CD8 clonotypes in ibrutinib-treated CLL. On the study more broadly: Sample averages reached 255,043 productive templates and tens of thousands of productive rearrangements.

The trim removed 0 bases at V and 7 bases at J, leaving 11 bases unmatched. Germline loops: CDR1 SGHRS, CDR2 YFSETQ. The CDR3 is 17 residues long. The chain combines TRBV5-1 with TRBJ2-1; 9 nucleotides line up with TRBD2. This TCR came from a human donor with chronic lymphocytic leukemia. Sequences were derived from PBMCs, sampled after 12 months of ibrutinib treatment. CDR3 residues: CASSLDPSSGRQNEQFF. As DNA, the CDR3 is TGCGCCAGCAGCTTGGATCCCTCCAGCGGGAGGCAGAATGAGCAGTTCTTC.